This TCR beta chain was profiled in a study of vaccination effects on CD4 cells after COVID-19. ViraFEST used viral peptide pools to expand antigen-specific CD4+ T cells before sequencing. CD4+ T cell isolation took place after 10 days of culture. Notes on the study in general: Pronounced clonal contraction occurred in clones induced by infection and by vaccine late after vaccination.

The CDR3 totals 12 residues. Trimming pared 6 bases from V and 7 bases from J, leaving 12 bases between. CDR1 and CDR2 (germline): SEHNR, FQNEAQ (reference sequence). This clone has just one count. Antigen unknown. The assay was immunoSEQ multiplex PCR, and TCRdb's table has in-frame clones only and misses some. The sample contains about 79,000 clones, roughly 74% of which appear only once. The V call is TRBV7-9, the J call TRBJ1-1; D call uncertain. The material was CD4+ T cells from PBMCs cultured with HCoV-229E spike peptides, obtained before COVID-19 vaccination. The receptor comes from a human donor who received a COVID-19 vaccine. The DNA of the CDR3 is TGTGCCAGCAGTGCGGAAGGAGGTGAAGCTTTCTTT. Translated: CASSAEGGEAFF.